The 15 T cell receptor beta chains below come from one sample, sequenced in a study of naive and memory T cell subsets. The beta constant-region primer was an equimolar mix of two oligonucleotides covering TRBC1 and TRBC2. Each CDR3 protein gets one entry after TCRdb re-called the UMI-ligation and nested PCR reads with MiXCR. The sample has 81,000 or so distinct CDR3 sequences, 6% to 7.5% seen once. Sequencing was performed on central memory CD4+ T cells from blood. These TCRs come from a human donor in good health.

This clonotype came up many times. V is TRBV7-2 and J is TRBJ1-5; a possible D gene is TRBD1 (6 bases). Germline CDR1 SGHTA, CDR2 FQGNSA. The CDR3 consists of 16 residues. With 3 bases removed from V and 7 bases from J, the gap between germline ends came to 19 bases. CDR3 sequence: CASSFYQPGGGQPQHF. CDR3 coding DNA: TGTGCCAGCAGCTTTTATCAGCCGGGGGGCGGGCAGCCCCAGCATTTT.

This clonotype has more than one count but fewer than ten. This chain uses TRBV19 with TRBJ2-5, with TRBD2 matching 10 bases. CDR1 is LNHDA, CDR2 SQIVND, per germline (reference sequence). The CDR3 is 15 amino acids. The V gene end was trimmed by 4 bases and the J gene end by 2 bases; junction bases not matched to a gene: 4. CDR3 DNA: TGTGCCAGTAGTACACAGGGACTAGCGCAAGAGACCCAGTACTTC. As protein: CASSTQGLAQETQYF.

This clonotype showed up many times. This chain uses TRBV6-6 with TRBJ1-1; no firm D call. Trimming took 3 bases from V and 7 from J, leaving 12 bases between them. Germline CDR1 is MNHNY and CDR2 is SVGAGI (reference sequence). This CDR3 is 13 amino acids long. This CDR3 reads CASSYREGSEAFF. The CDR3 nucleotides read TGTGCCAGCAGTTATCGGGAAGGGAGTGAAGCTTTCTTT.

The chain recombines TRBV7-9 with TRBJ2-1, with 10 bases that match TRBD1. The CDR3 consists of 14 residues. Trimming took 2 bases from V and 6 from J; bases not matched to a gene: 1. Germline V lookup: CDR1 SEHNR, CDR2 FQNEAQ (reference sequence). CDR3 residues: CASSLRQGANEQFF. The CDR3 DNA reads TGTGCCAGCAGCTTAAGACAGGGGGCCAATGAGCAGTTCTTC. The full variable domain, with the rest looked up from reference TRBV7-9 and TRBJ2-1, is DTGVSQNPRHKITKRGQNVTFRCDPISEHNRLYWYRQTLGQGPEFLTYFQNEAQLEKSRLLSDRFSAERPKGSFSTLEIQRTEQGDSAMYLCASSLRQGANEQFFGPGTRLTVL.

This clonotype occurred a few times. As DNA, the CDR3 is TGTGCCAGCAGCCGAAGCGGGGGAGGTCGGGAGCAGTACTTC. It translates to CASSRSGGGREQYF. This chain links TRBV27 with TRBJ2-7; 8 nucleotides align to TRBD2. This CDR3 is 14 amino acids long. The V gene end was trimmed by 6 bases and the J gene end by 7 bases; junction bases not matched to a gene: 11. Germline CDR1 is MNHEY and CDR2 is SMNVEV (reference sequence).

The chain carries TRBV6-5 and TRBJ1-5, with D maybe TRBD1 (6 bases). V was cut by 6 bases and J by 6 bases, with 18 bases left in between. Germline V gene data show CDR1 as MNHEY and CDR2 as SVGAGI. The CDR3 is made up of 15 amino acids. The CDR3 is CASRAGSGGRQPQHF. Written as DNA, the CDR3 is TGTGCCAGCAGGGCCGGGTCCGGGGGGCGTCAGCCCCAGCATTTT.

This clonotype has at least ten counts. The chain has TRBV10-2 and TRBJ1-4; D not resolved. The CDR3 runs 15 residues. Germline lookup yields CDR1 WSHSY and CDR2 SAAADI. V shed 3 bases and J shed 5 bases, with 13 bases lying between them. This CDR3 is CASSDPVVGNEKLFF. The DNA for the CDR3 is TGCGCCAGCAGTGACCCGGTCGTGGGGAATGAAAAACTGTTTTTT.

This clonotype came up many times. The rearrangement links TRBV4-3 to TRBJ2-3, with D maybe TRBD2 (6 bases). The CDR3 loop spans 15 amino acids. V was shortened by 1 base and J by 2 bases, with 10 bases between the two germline ends. Germline values: CDR1 LGHNA, CDR2 YSLEER. The CDR3 loop reads CASSQAGLTTDTQYF. CDR3 nucleotide sequence: TGCGCCAGCAGCCAAGCGGGACTCACCACAGATACGCAGTATTTT.

The V and J genes are TRBV28 and TRBJ2-5, with no clear D. The V and J ends lost 4 bases and 11 bases respectively, with 17 bases between them. The CDR3 consists of 13 residues. The V gene's germline CDR1 is MDHEN and CDR2 SYDVKM. The CDR3 loop is CASSSTVVSSQYF. The CDR3 bases are TGTGCCAGCAGTTCGACGGTGGTGAGCTCACAGTACTTC. Together with reference TRBV28 and TRBJ2-5, the CDR3 gives the full variable domain: DVKVTQSSRYLVKRTGEKVFLECVQDMDHENMFWYRQDPGLGLRLIYFSYDVKMKEKGDIPEGYSVSREKKERFSLILESASTNQTSMYLCASSSTVVSSQYFGPGTRLLVL.

This clonotype was observed a handful of times. The V and J genes are TRBV20-1 and TRBJ1-4; maybe TRBD1 (6 bases). CDR3 size: 12 residues. In germline, CDR1 is DFQATT, CDR2 SNEGSKA (reference sequence). Trimming took 8 bases from V and 5 from J, leaving 12 bases between them. Here the CDR3 reads CSPGTSNEKLFF. CDR3 coding DNA: TGCAGTCCCGGGACATCGAATGAAAAACTGTTTTTT.

The CDR3: CASSLMGQAGTDTQYF. Written as DNA, the CDR3 is TGTGCCAGCAGCTTAATGGGACAGGCGGGCACAGATACGCAGTATTTT. The gene calls are TRBV7-3 and TRBJ2-3, with 8 nucleotides matching TRBD1. In germline, CDR1 is SGHTA, CDR2 FQGTGA. This CDR3 is built from 16 residues. Unmatched junction bases numbered 4, after V lost 1 base and J lost 1 base. The full variable domain, in which reference TRBV7-3 and TRBJ2-3 provide the parts outside the CDR3, is GAGVSQTPSNKVTEKGKYVELRCDPISGHTALYWYRQSLGQGPEFLIYFQGTGAADDSGLPNDRFFAVRPEGSVSTLKIQRTERGDSAVYLCASSLMGQAGTDTQYFGPGTRLTVL.

This clonotype came up a few times. The gene calls are TRBV28 and TRBJ2-1; 9 bases agree with TRBD2. In germline, CDR1 is MDHEN, CDR2 SYDVKM. The CDR3 is made up of 19 amino acids. V lost 6 bases to trimming and J lost 0 bases; unmatched junction nucleotides: 15. The CDR3 spells CASSGSGLAGISSYNEQFF. CDR3 DNA sequence: TGTGCCAGCAGCGGATCGGGCCTAGCGGGAATCAGCTCCTACAATGAGCAGTTCTTC.

This clonotype was seen many times. The chain combines TRBV12-3 or TRBV12-4 with TRBJ1-4; tentatively, D is TRBD1 (5 bases). Trimming cost V 1 base and J 6 bases, with 9 bases left between them. The CDR3 loop spans 14 amino acids. Written as DNA, the CDR3 is TGTGCCAGCAGTTTAGGGGACGCCTATGAAAAACTGTTTTTT. Translating gives CASSLGDAYEKLFF.

This clonotype was observed a few times. The CDR3 spells CASSSHSAGTDTQYF. Here the CDR3 DNA reads TGTGCCAGCAGTTCCCACTCGGCGGGCACAGATACGCAGTATTTT. V and J are TRBV12-3 or TRBV12-4 and TRBJ2-3, with no clear D. This CDR3 is built from 15 residues. Trimming removed 4 bases from V and 1 base from J, with 12 bases in between.

This clonotype appeared many times. The chain couples TRBV12-3 or TRBV12-4 to TRBJ2-2, with unresolved D. Trimming shortened V by 7 bases and J by 3 bases, and 24 bases separated the two germline ends. The CDR3 covers 18 residues. The CDR3 region is CASILGLLGYGDTGELFF. Written as DNA, the CDR3 is TGTGCCAGCATCCTTGGGCTCTTGGGGTATGGTGACACCGGGGAGCTGTTTTTT.